The sample holds a few counts of the clone carrying this TCR beta chain. This entry is derived from a study of response to subunit inactivated influenza vaccine. From the RT-PCR reads, TCRdb called clonotypes with MiXCR, one entry per CDR3 protein. The table lists 500,000 to 600,000 distinct CDR3 sequences, 10% to 15% of them singletons, with roughly 14% in the top ten. CDR1 and CDR2 (germline): SGHTA, FQGNSA. This CDR3 has 13 residues. V gave up 5 bases and J gave up 7 bases, with 11 bases separating them. This receptor was taken from a man aged 50-60 years who received an inactivated influenza vaccine. The specimen was PBMCs from blood, collected roughly 47 days after vaccination. The chain couples TRBV7-2 to TRBJ2-2; weak D call: TRBD1 (6 bases). The CDR3 region is CASSRQEGGELFF. CDR3 DNA: TGTGCCAGCAGCCGACAGGAAGGCGGGGAGCTGTTTTTT. The complete variable domain, with remaining parts taken from reference TRBV7-2 and TRBJ2-2, reads GAGVSQSPSNKVTEKGKDVELRCDPISGHTALYWYRQSLGQGLEFLIYFQGNSAPDKSGLPSDRFSAERTGGSVSTLTIQRTQQEDSAVYLCASSRQEGGELFFGEGSRLTVL.